This entry lists 27 T cell receptor beta chains sequenced from one sample in a study of cytomegalovirus exposure and HLA in healthy donors. The PCR made use of 60 Vbeta and 13 Jbeta primers. TCRdb's table, derived via immunoSEQ multiplex PCR, lists solely in-frame clones and lacks some. Of 160,000 or so clones listed, 80% to 85% are singletons. The sequenced material came from PBMCs. These receptors were taken from a man younger than 35 in good health and CMV-seronegative.

The rearrangement uses TRBV5-1 and TRBJ2-1; 9 nucleotides line up with TRBD2. This CDR3 has 16 residues. Germline CDR1 and CDR2: SGHRS and YFSETQ. V trimming: 4 bases; J trimming: 7 bases; junction bases outside the gene matches: 12. The CDR3 reads CASSLIAGDRGNEQFF. The CDR3 nucleotides read TGCGCCAGCAGCCTGATAGCGGGGGACCGAGGGAATGAGCAGTTCTTC.

The V gene is TRBV27, the J gene TRBJ1-6; 9 bases are shared with TRBD1. J was trimmed by 9 bases and V by 5 bases; bases with no gene match: 8. Germline V gene sequence: CDR1 MNHEY, CDR2 SMNVEV (reference sequence). The CDR3 spans 15 residues. CDR3: CASSPIRDRASPLHF. CDR3 coding DNA: TGTGCCAGCAGTCCCATCCGGGACAGGGCTTCACCCCTCCACTTT.

The DNA of the CDR3 is TGTGCCAGCAGCGGGGACAGGGGTTACGAGCAGTACTTC. Amino acids: CASSGDRGYEQYF. The chain recombines TRBV9 with TRBJ2-7; 10 bases fit TRBD1. Unmatched junction bases numbered 1, after V lost 3 bases and J lost 4 bases. This CDR3 has 13 amino acids. Germline CDR1 is SGDLS and CDR2 is YYNGEE.

The chain employs TRBV7-9 and TRBJ1-1, with 8 positions matching TRBD1. V lost 4 bases and J lost 10; bases outside the gene matches: 20. The germline CDR1 and CDR2 sequences are SEHNR and FQNEAQ (reference sequence). There are 17 residues in the CDR3. CDR3 in amino acids: CASSSSRPDRVGVGAFF. DNA of the CDR3: TGTGCCAGCAGCTCCTCCCGACCGGACAGGGTTGGGGTAGGAGCTTTCTTT.

The chain recombines TRBV4-1 with TRBJ2-7; 10 nucleotides align to TRBD1. CDR1 MGHRA and CDR2 YSYEKL come from the germline V gene. The CDR3 runs 16 residues. The J segment lost 4 bases and the V segment lost 3 bases, leaving 9 bases of the junction unmatched. This CDR3 is CASSQPRDRGWYEQYF. CDR3 nucleotide sequence: TGCGCCAGCAGCCAGCCCCGGGACAGGGGTTGGTACGAGCAGTACTTC.

This chain connects TRBV9 to TRBJ2-7, with 8 bases that match TRBD2. The trim removed 0 bases at V and 4 bases at J, leaving 6 bases unmatched. Germline-derived CDR1 and CDR2 are SGDLS and YYNGEE. The CDR3 has 15 amino acids. The CDR3, as DNA: TGTGCCAGCAGCGTAGAAGCGGGAGCTCGGTACGAGCAGTACTTC. Its translation: CASSVEAGARYEQYF.

The chain joins TRBV5-1 to TRBJ2-1, with TRBD2 matching over 13 bases. The ends lost 2 bases at V and 10 bases at J; junction bases unmatched: 9. The CDR3 length is 16 residues. Germline V gene sequence: CDR1 SGHRS, CDR2 YFSETQ. This CDR3 reads CASSFPLAGGSLEQFF. The DNA for the CDR3 is TGCGCCAGCAGCTTCCCACTAGCGGGGGGGAGTCTGGAGCAGTTCTTC. The full variable domain, in which reference TRBV5-1 and TRBJ2-1 provide the parts outside the CDR3, is KAGVTQTPRYLIKTRGQQVTLSCSPISGHRSVSWYQQTPGQGLQFLFEYFSETQRNKGNFPGRFSGRQFSNSRSEMNVSTLELGDSALYLCASSFPLAGGSLEQFFGPGTRLTVL.

The chain couples TRBV16 to TRBJ2-1; 8 bases map to TRBD2. Germline V gene sequence: CDR1 KGHSY, CDR2 FQNENV. The CDR3 has 15 residues. Trimming took 0 bases from V and 2 from J; bases not matched to a gene: 0. In DNA, the CDR3 is TGTGCCAGCAGCCAATCCGGGGGGGCCTACAATGAGCAGTTCTTC. Its protein product is CASSQSGGAYNEQFF.

This rearrangement joins TRBV2 to TRBJ2-7; D is perhaps TRBD1 (5 bases). The germline gives CDR1 SNHLY, CDR2 FYNNEI. Deletions cut 2 bases from V and 3 bases from J, with 14 bases between. There are 15 residues in the CDR3. The CDR3 DNA follows: TGTGCCAGCAGTGAAAGCCCAGGGCTTAACTACGAGCAGTACTTC. Translated: CASSESPGLNYEQYF.

This clone came up a few times. The V call is TRBV11-1, the J call TRBJ2-7; tentatively, D is TRBD2 (6 bases). CDR3 length: 15 residues. With 5 bases removed from V and 4 bases from J, the gap between germline ends came to 18 bases. Germline V CDR1 and CDR2: SGHAT, FQDESV (reference sequence). CDR3 nucleotide sequence: TGTGCCAGCAGCCCTTTCCCGGGACTTGGGTACGAGCAGTACTTC. It specifies CASSPFPGLGYEQYF.

This rearrangement joins TRBV5-1 to TRBJ2-7; 9 bases are a match to TRBD1. The V and J ends lost 1 base and 5 bases, in that order; junction bases with no gene match: 4. The CDR3 covers 14 residues. Germline CDR1 and CDR2: SGHRS and YFSETQ. In DNA, the CDR3 is TGCGCCAGCAGCTTGACAGGGGGCATCGACGAGCAGTACTTC. It specifies CASSLTGGIDEQYF.

The sample holds a few counts of this clone. The chain links TRBV7-9 to TRBJ2-5; no firm D call. The J call is uncertain, as TRBJ2-7 better fits the DNA end. There are 13 residues in the CDR3. Looked up from germline, CDR1 is SEHNR and CDR2 is FQNEAQ (reference sequence). CDR3 sequence: CASSLGAFYEQYF. Here the CDR3 DNA reads TGTGCCAGCAGCTTAGGGGCTTTCTACGAGCAGTACTTC.

The rearrangement uses TRBV30 and TRBJ2-3; 8 bases are shared with TRBD2. There are 17 residues in the CDR3. CDR1 is GTSNPN and CDR2 is SVGIG in the germline V gene (reference sequence). V shed 2 bases, J shed 2 bases, and the junction held 12 bases outside the gene matches. The DNA for the CDR3 is TGTGCCTGGAGTACCTCGAGAACTAGCGGATACACAGATACGCAGTATTTT. It encodes CAWSTSRTSGYTDTQYF.

Regarding this clone: Additional DNA sequences in this sample encode the identical CDR3. The chain recombines TRBV7-3 with TRBJ2-5; TRBD2 aligns across 9 bases. V shed 2 bases and J 5 bases; nucleotides not matched to a gene: 6. Germline lookup yields CDR1 SGHTA and CDR2 FQGTGA. CDR3 length equals 15 residues. The CDR3 loop reads CASSLAGGPGETQYF. For the CDR3, the DNA is TGTGCCAGCAGCTTAGCGGGAGGGCCTGGGGAGACCCAGTACTTC.

V gene TRBV2 combines with J gene TRBJ1-3; a possible D gene is TRBD1 (5 bases). The CDR3 has 15 residues. Germline loops: CDR1 SNHLY, CDR2 FYNNEI. Trimming removed 1 base at V and 0 bases at J, with 7 bases between. Here the CDR3 reads CASSEDRHSGNTIYF. The CDR3 coding sequence is TGTGCCAGCAGTGAAGACAGGCACTCTGGAAACACCATATATTTT.

The CDR3 region is CASSQDPTGHQPQHF. The CDR3 DNA sequence: TGCGCCAGCAGCCAAGATCCGACAGGCCATCAGCCCCAGCATTTT. V gene TRBV4-3 combines with J gene TRBJ1-5; D possibly corresponds to TRBD1 (6 bases). This CDR3 has 15 amino acids. V lost 0 bases and J 5 bases, leaving 11 bases between the germline ends. Germline V gene sequence: CDR1 LGHNA, CDR2 YSLEER.

This clone was recorded once. The chain joins TRBV18 to TRBJ2-5, with unresolved D. Deletions cut 3 bases from V and 1 base from J, with 9 bases between. The CDR3 is 14 amino acids. Germline V lookup: CDR1 KGHSH, CDR2 LQKENI. The CDR3 nucleotides read TGTGCCAGCTCACCCGGCAGGTCCCAAGAGACCCAGTACTTC. Translation: CASSPGRSQETQYF.

This clone has more than one count but fewer than ten. The chain joins TRBV6-6 to TRBJ1-3; no reliable D call. Between the trimmed V and J ends, which lost 5 bases and 0 bases, there was a span of 11 bases. Germline V gives CDR1 MNHNY, CDR2 SVGAGI (reference sequence). The CDR3 has 15 residues. CDR3 sequence: CASSSQTISGNTIYF. The CDR3 DNA reads as TGTGCCAGCAGTAGCCAGACAATCTCTGGAAACACCATATATTTT.

This rearrangement joins TRBV6-6 to TRBJ2-3; 9 nucleotides line up with TRBD1. Germline V gene data show CDR1 as MNHNY and CDR2 as SVGAGI (reference sequence). This CDR3 has 13 amino acids. The J segment lost 6 bases and the V segment lost 5 bases, leaving 3 bases of the junction unmatched. The CDR3: CASSTDRGDTQYF. CDR3 sequence (DNA): TGTGCCAGCAGTACGGACAGGGGTGATACGCAGTATTTT.

The chain joins TRBV5-1 to TRBJ2-1; 11 bases align to TRBD2. This CDR3 region has 16 residues. From germline, CDR1 is SGHRS and CDR2 YFSETQ. The ends lost 4 bases at V and 7 bases at J; junction bases unmatched: 10. The CDR3 DNA reads as TGCGCCAGCAGCGTAGCGGGGGGGCCGAGTGGGAATGAGCAGTTCTTC. Protein: CASSVAGGPSGNEQFF.

Remarks on this clone: Germline is not matched at one junction end, which may reflect a read error. The chain carries TRBV9 and TRBJ2-2; D possibly corresponds to TRBD2 (6 bases). This CDR3 has 14 amino acids. The germline CDR1 and CDR2 sequences are SGDLS and YYNGEE. CDR3 in amino acids: CASSVAGLTGGLFF. The CDR3 nucleotides read TGTGCCAGCAGCGTAGCGGGCCTAACCGGGGGGCTGTTTTTT. Drawing the rest from reference TRBV9 and TRBJ2-2, the complete variable domain is DSGVTQTPKHLITATGQRVTLRCSPRSGDLSVYWYQQSLDQGLQFLIQYYNGEERAKGNILERFSAQQFPDLHSELNLSSLELGDSALYFCASSVAGLTGGLFFGEGSRLTVL.

This clone was found once. This same CDR3 is encoded by further DNA sequences in the sample. The V call is TRBV6-5, the J call TRBJ2-7; 12 nucleotides align to TRBD1. Unmatched junction bases numbered 8, after V lost 6 bases and J lost 5 bases. Germline CDR1 reads MNHEY; CDR2 reads SVGAGI. This CDR3 is 15 amino acids long. The CDR3 is CASRDRGQGADEQYF. Here the CDR3 DNA reads TGTGCCAGCAGGGACCGGGGACAGGGGGCGGACGAGCAGTACTTC.

The J gene is TRBJ1-1, the V gene TRBV25-1; a weak D match, TRBD1 (5 bases). V dropped 2 bases and J dropped 0 bases, with 7 bases sitting between them. Per germline, CDR1 MGHDK and CDR2 SYGVNS. This CDR3 contains 14 residues. The CDR3 DNA sequence: TGTGCCAGCAGTGAACGACAGCTGAACACTGAAGCTTTCTTT. Encoded protein: CASSERQLNTEAFF.

The J gene is TRBJ1-5, the V gene TRBV7-9; no reliable D call. CDR1 is SEHNR, CDR2 FQNEAQ, per germline (reference sequence). V shed 2 bases and J shed 5 bases, with 10 bases lying between them. The CDR3 contains 14 residues. The CDR3 DNA follows: TGTGCCAGCAGCTTAACGGGGATTGATCAGCCCCAGCATTTT. Protein sequence: CASSLTGIDQPQHF. Drawing the rest from reference TRBV7-9 and TRBJ1-5, the complete variable domain is DTGVSQNPRHKITKRGQNVTFRCDPISEHNRLYWYRQTLGQGPEFLTYFQNEAQLEKSRLLSDRFSAERPKGSFSTLEIQRTEQGDSAMYLCASSLTGIDQPQHFGDGTRLSIL.

The chain employs TRBV28 and TRBJ1-5; 9 nucleotides line up with TRBD1. Trimming cost V 5 bases and J 12 bases; bases outside gene matches: 5. The germline gives CDR1 MDHEN, CDR2 SYDVKM. The CDR3 is made up of 12 amino acids. CDR3 coding DNA: TGTGCCAGCAGTGGGGACAGGGAGGGCCAGCATTTT. Translation gives CASSGDREGQHF. The complete variable domain, with remaining parts taken from reference TRBV28 and TRBJ1-5, reads DVKVTQSSRYLVKRTGEKVFLECVQDMDHENMFWYRQDPGLGLRLIYFSYDVKMKEKGDIPEGYSVSREKKERFSLILESASTNQTSMYLCASSGDREGQHFGDGTRLSIL.

The gene calls are TRBV9 and TRBJ2-5; TRBD2 matches at 8 bases. The germline V gene has CDR1 SGDLS and CDR2 YYNGEE. The ends lost 6 bases at V and 5 bases at J; junction bases unmatched: 9. The CDR3 covers 14 residues. CDR3 in amino acids: CASTTGLAAETQYF. DNA of the CDR3: TGTGCCAGCACTACCGGACTAGCCGCGGAGACCCAGTACTTC.

The CDR3 DNA reads TGTGCCAGCAGCTTACGGTACGAGCAAGAGACCCAGTACTTC. Amino acid sequence: CASSLRYEQETQYF. This rearrangement joins TRBV5-4 to TRBJ2-5; no clear D. Germline V gene sequence: CDR1 SGHNT, CDR2 YYREEE (reference sequence). The CDR3 is made up of 14 amino acids. Trimming took 2 bases from V and 2 from J, leaving 10 bases between them.